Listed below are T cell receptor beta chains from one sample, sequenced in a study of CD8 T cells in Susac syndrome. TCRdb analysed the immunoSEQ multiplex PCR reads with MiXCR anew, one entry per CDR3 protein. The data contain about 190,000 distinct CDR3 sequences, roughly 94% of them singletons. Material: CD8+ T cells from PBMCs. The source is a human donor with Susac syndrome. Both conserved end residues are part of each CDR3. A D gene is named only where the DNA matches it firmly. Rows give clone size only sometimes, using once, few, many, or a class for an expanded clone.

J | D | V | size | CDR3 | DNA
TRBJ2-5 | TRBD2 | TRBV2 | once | CASSEGGGAGETQYF | TGTGCCAGCAGTGAAGGCGGGGGGGCGGGAGAGACCCAGTACTTC
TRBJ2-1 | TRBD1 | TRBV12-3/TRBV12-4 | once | CASRPQGAGYNEQFF | TGTGCCAGCAGACCCCAGGGGGCGGGGTACAATGAGCAGTTCTTC
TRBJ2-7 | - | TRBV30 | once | CAWSAGYGDEQYF | TGTGCCTGGAGTGCAGGGTACGGCGACGAGCAGTACTTC
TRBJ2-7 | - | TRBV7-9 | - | CASSAGAESSYEQYF | TGTGCCAGCAGCGCCGGAGCCGAATCCTCCTACGAGCAGTACTTC
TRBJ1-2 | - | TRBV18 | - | CASSPDSIPGYTF | TGTGCCAGCTCACCAGACAGTATTCCTGGCTACACCTTC
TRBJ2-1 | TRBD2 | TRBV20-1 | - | CSARDPASGTEQFF | TGCAGTGCTAGAGATCCGGCTAGCGGGACTGAGCAGTTCTTC
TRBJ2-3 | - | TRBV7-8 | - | CASSPGSTDTQYF | TGTGCCAGCAGCCCCGGGAGCACAGATACGCAGTATTTT
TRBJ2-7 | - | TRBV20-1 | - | CSASLTGNYEQYF | TGCAGTGCTAGCTTGACAGGAAACTACGAGCAGTACTTC
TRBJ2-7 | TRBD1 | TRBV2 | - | CASSVIQQGPSYEQYF | TGTGCCAGCAGTGTGATACAACAGGGGCCATCCTACGAGCAGTACTTC
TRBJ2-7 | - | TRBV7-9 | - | CASSSSRQEVYEQYF | TGTGCCAGCAGCTCCTCCCGACAGGAGGTCTACGAGCAGTACTTC
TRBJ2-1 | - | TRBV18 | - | CASSKEGYNEQFF | TGTGCCAGCTCAAAAGAGGGGTACAATGAGCAGTTCTTC
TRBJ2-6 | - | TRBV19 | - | CASRAGANVLTF | TGTGCCAGTAGAGCTGGGGCCAACGTCCTGACTTTC
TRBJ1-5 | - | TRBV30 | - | CAWSVGYSNQPQHF | TGTGCCTGGAGTGTTGGGTATAGCAATCAGCCCCAGCATTTT
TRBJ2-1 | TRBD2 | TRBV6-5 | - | CASSPEAGGWNEQFF | TGTGCCAGCAGTCCCGAGGCGGGAGGGTGGAATGAGCAGTTCTTC
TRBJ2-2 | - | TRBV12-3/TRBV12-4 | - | CASSFSTENTGELFF | TGTGCCAGCAGTTTCTCGACAGAAAACACCGGGGAGCTGTTTTTT
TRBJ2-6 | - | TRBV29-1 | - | CSAYSSGANVLTF | TGCAGCGCCTATAGCTCTGGGGCCAACGTCCTGACTTTC
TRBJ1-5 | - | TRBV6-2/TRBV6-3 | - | CASEGGGEQPQHF | TGTGCCAGCGAAGGGGGAGGGGAGCAGCCCCAGCATTTT
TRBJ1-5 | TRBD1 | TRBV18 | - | CASSPSGTGDQPQHF | TGTGCCAGCTCACCGTCCGGGACAGGGGATCAGCCCCAGCATTTT
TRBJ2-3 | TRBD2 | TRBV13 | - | CASSFERGGRSSTDTQYF | TGTGCCAGCAGCTTCGAGCGGGGGGGACGATCTAGCACAGATACGCAGTATTTT
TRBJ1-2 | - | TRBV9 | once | CASSVESGDYYGYTF | TGTGCCAGCAGCGTAGAGTCAGGGGATTACTATGGCTACACCTTC
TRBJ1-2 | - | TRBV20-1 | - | CSARGGEEIYGYTF | TGCAGTGCTAGAGGGGGCGAAGAAATCTATGGCTACACCTTC
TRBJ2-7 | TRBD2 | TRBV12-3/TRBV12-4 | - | CASSPSGSPSYEQYF | TGTGCCAGCAGTCCAAGCGGGAGCCCTTCCTACGAGCAGTACTTC
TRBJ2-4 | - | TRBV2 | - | CASSSLEEPRDF | TGTGCCAGCAGTTCACTCGAGGAGCCAAGAGACTTC
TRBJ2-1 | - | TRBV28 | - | CASSFSTIGVYEQFF | TGTGCCAGCAGTTTCTCGACCATAGGTGTGTATGAGCAGTTCTTC
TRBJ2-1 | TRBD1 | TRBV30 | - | CAWSDIGGANEQFF | TGTGCCTGGAGTGACATAGGGGGCGCTAATGAGCAGTTCTTC
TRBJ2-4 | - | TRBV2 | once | CASTEGGHALEDIQYF | TGTGCCAGCACGGAGGGTGGACATGCACTGGAAGACATTCAGTACTTC
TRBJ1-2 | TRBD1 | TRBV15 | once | CATSSDREGYGYTF | TGTGCCACCAGCTCCGACAGGGAGGGCTATGGCTACACCTTC
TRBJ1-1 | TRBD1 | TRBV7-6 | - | CASSPRQGATEAFF | TGTGCCAGCAGCCCTAGACAGGGGGCGACTGAAGCTTTCTTT